The clone carrying this T cell receptor beta chain was observed a few times. Trimming removed 4 bases from V and 4 bases from J, with 8 bases in between. The germline CDR1 and CDR2 sequences are SQVTM and ANQGSEA. This CDR3 spans 11 amino acids. The data belong to a study of T cells in Graves' hyperthyroidism and ophthalmopathy. Background on the study: The initial diagnosis was the point when peripheral blood was collected, ahead of any treatment.

Under 3 months was the duration of disease in ophthalmopathy patients, who also had a Clinical Activity Score of at least 3 and a NOSPECS grade of at least 4. Uncontrolled infection, other autoimmune disease, pregnancy or lactation barred patients from enrollment. Amplification of TCR beta CDR3 regions was performed using RNA transcripts as template. Initially, a first-round RT-PCR of the TCR CDR3 employed the HTBI primer set. Each CDR3 protein is one row after TCRdb ran MiXCR on the multiplex PCR reads. The sample contains 250,000 or so distinct CDR3 sequences, about 15% of which appear only once. Sequenced sample: blood. V usage is TRBV29-1 and J usage is TRBJ2-7; D possibly matches TRBD1 or TRBD2 (5 bases each). The sequence was obtained from a woman aged 18-29 years with Graves' ophthalmopathy. The CDR3 DNA reads as TGCAGCGTTGGGGACGGATACGAGCAGTACTTC. The encoded protein is CSVGDGYEQYF.